This TCR beta chain was identified in a study of T-cell memory formation after mild COVID-19. From germline, CDR1 is LNHDA and CDR2 SQIVND (reference sequence). Trimming removed 3 bases at V and 3 bases at J, with 14 bases between. This CDR3 has 15 amino acids. TCRdb itself ran the 5' RACE reads through MiXCR, one entry per CDR3 protein. The profile shows about 430,000 distinct CDR3 sequences, approximately 24% of them singletons. About this clonotype: What it binds is not known.

Regarding the study as a whole: The finding that pre-infection memory included some responding clones suggested that cross-reactive memory joined.

The TCR was taken from an adult woman who had mild COVID-19 (a few samples of this study predate the infection). Cell type and time point are not known. The specimen sequenced was PBMCs or a T cell subset sorted from them (not recorded which). This sequence joins TRBV19 and TRBJ1-1; possible D gene TRBD1, 6 bases. CDR3 nucleotide sequence: TGTGCCAGTAGTATTACAGGGAGAGGGGACACTGAAGCTTTCTTT. Protein product: CASSITGRGDTEAFF.